The rows below give T cell receptor beta chains drawn from one sample of a study of cytomegalovirus exposure and HLA in healthy donors. Only in-frame clones appear in the TCRdb table, and some are missing; sequencing was by immunoSEQ multiplex PCR. The sample lists approximately 160,000 clones, about 80% occurring once. The sample taken for sequencing was PBMCs. The receptors were gathered from a man in his thirties or forties in good health and CMV-seropositive. The CDR3 runs from the conserved cysteine through the conserved F or W. A D gene is named only where the DNA matches it firmly. Size values are once, few and many counts, or a class for expanded clones, and some rows have none.

V,J,D,size,DNA,CDR3
TRBV2,TRBJ1-1,-,-,TGTGCCAGCAGTCAGGGTTCGAACACTGAAGCTTTCTTT,CASSQGSNTEAFF
TRBV4-1,TRBJ1-3,-,few,TGCGCCAGCAGCCAATCGGGGACAAACTCTGGAAACACCATATATTTT,CASSQSGTNSGNTIYF
TRBV27,TRBJ1-5,-,-,TGTGCCAGCATGGGGGGATTTCAGCCCCAGCATTTT,CASMGGFQPQHF
TRBV5-6,TRBJ2-7,TRBD1,-,TGTGCCAGCAGCGCTGACAGGGGGCGCCACCGGGAGCAGTACTTC,CASSADRGRHREQYF
TRBV20-1,TRBJ2-1,-,once,TGCAGTGCTAAGGCTCCGGGTGAGCAGTTCTTC,CSAKAPGEQFF
TRBV14,TRBJ2-7,TRBD1,-,TGTGCCAGCAGCCGGGACAGGGGCTACGAGCAGTACTTC,CASSRDRGYEQYF
TRBV9,TRBJ2-6,-,-,TGTGCCAGCAGCGAAATAGGGGGCTCTGGGGCCAACGTCCTGACTTTC,CASSEIGGSGANVLTF
TRBV6-1,TRBJ1-1,-,-,TGTGCCAGCAGTGCCAGGAGGGTTAGCACTGAAGCTTTCTTT,CASSARRVSTEAFF
TRBV14,TRBJ1-1,-,few,TGTGCCAGCAGCCATCCCGCCGGGGAAGCTTTCTTT,CASSHPAGEAFF
TRBV4-1,TRBJ2-5,TRBD1,-,TGCGCCAGCAGCCCCACGACAGGGCGAGAGACCCAGTACTTC,CASSPTTGRETQYF
TRBV2,TRBJ2-4,TRBD2,-,TGTGCCAGCAAGAGCGGACTAGCGGGGAAAGAGGACTTC,CASKSGLAGKEDF
TRBV30,TRBJ1-2,-,-,TGTGCCTGGATCAGCGGCGGGGTCACCTTC,CAWISGGVTF
TRBV4-1,TRBJ2-5,TRBD1,-,TGCGCCAGCAGCCCAACGCCGACAGGGGTGCGGGAGACCCAGTACTTC,CASSPTPTGVRETQYF